This T cell receptor beta chain was captured in a study of spatial heterogeneity in lung cancer (dated by TCRdb to about 2019). Some background on the complete study: Samples were obtained from 72 patients with early-stage, untreated non-small cell lung cancer from the lung TRACERx cohort. Follow-up PBMC samples were sequenced whenever available, with a median time to follow-up of 2 to 3 years after resection. More beta-chain than alpha-chain transcripts were consistently detected, likely reflecting higher beta-chain transcript abundance. In the raw uncorrected reads, each unique combination of TCR and UMI appeared more than ten times on average. The study quantitatively compared TCR alpha and beta repertoires across multiple tumor regions, matched nontumor lung and blood in non-small cell lung cancer. TCR repertoire features were related to nonsynonymous mutation counts determined by whole-exome sequencing of tumor tissue. At surgery, both alpha and beta chains were TCR-sequenced in 220 tumor regions, 63 to 80 matched nontumor lung samples and 56 PBMC samples.

Library method: 5' RACE. TCRdb names NextSeq 500 as the instrument used. The TCR library protocol attached a unique molecular identifier to each TCR cDNA molecule to allow correction of PCR and sequencing errors. Per the original workflow: Decombinator tools were used for TCR identification, UMI-based error correction and CDR3 extraction. Expanded TCRs were defined as those above a frequency of 2 per 1,000, corresponding to the top 1% of the tumor frequency distribution. Each repertoire was subsampled 100 times to 5,000 TCRs, after which Renyi diversity was computed with the R vegan package. CDR3 similarity networks were built from amino acid triplet string-kernel similarity, connecting CDR3s with pairwise similarity above 0.82. The public reads were quality trimmed at Q25 with fastp and then assembled into clones with MiXCR by TCRdb, keeping productive beta chains. Rows are unified per CDR3 protein, each entry keeping the most common DNA and genes. The V and J calls shown here were made by TCRdb, not taken from the authors' results. Within this sample are about 70,000 distinct CDR3 sequences, with roughly 8.9% of them counted one time only. The top ten hold roughly 1.9% of the sample.

Paper-wide results and their limitations: Comparisons of baseline and follow-up blood repertoires included only around 15 patients. Ubiquitous expanded tumor TCRs showed up in blood more often at tumor resection than at routine follow-up. Confirming at a functional level the hypothesis that regional TCRs recognize regional mutations was considered to require additional single-cell paired TCR alpha and beta sequencing.

Per the publication, the time point label means: blood at routine non-recurrence follow-up after resection. For TCR sequencing, whole RNA was extracted from tumor and nontumor lung tissue, or from cryopreserved PBMC samples, and no cell sorting was done. A patient was chosen for TCR sequencing only when enough RNA was available from at least two tumor regions. This clonotype has more than one count but fewer than ten. The antigen it recognizes is unknown. Per-base quality was not reported, and no clone a single base away is much larger than it. Sequencing used PBMCs, obtained at follow-up. This sequence was found in a female donor with early-stage non-small cell lung cancer.

The nucleotide sequence reads as follows: TGTGCCAGCAGGGAAACAGGGTCGATCTACAATGAGCAGTTCTTC. It translates to CASRETGSIYNEQFF. The V and J genes are TRBV2 and TRBJ2-1; tentative D gene TRBD1, with 6 bases matching. Between the V and J ends, shortened by 6 bases and 3 bases respectively, the junction contains 15 bases. In the germline V gene, CDR1 corresponds to SNHLY and CDR2 to FYNNEI. Its CDR3 holds 15 amino acids, cysteine through phenylalanine. The retained sequence is limited to the CDR3, 45 bases, with the frame set at the first base.